This T cell receptor (beta chain) was retrieved from a study of blood T cell repertoires in COVID-19. This clone showed up just once. Losses at the gene ends were 6 bases for V and 6 bases for J; bases not matched to a gene: 3. Germline V gene lookup returns CDR1 MNHGY and CDR2 SAAAGT. The CDR3 has 12 amino acids. In the source study's methods: Using reference gene primer amplification, nucleated cell counts were estimated. Only in-frame clones appear in the TCRdb table, and some are missing; sequencing was by immunoSEQ multiplex PCR. V, J and clone size were drawn from that table, and D and trimming were deduced from the DNA. The data hold a few hundred thousand clones, with roughly nine tenths observed a single time.

The gene calls are TRBV6-8 and TRBJ1-1; 8 bases match TRBD1. The sequenced sample consisted of PBMCs or T cells enriched from blood (not recorded which). This receptor was obtained from a young woman who had recovered from COVID-19. The CDR3 is CASRNRGAEAFF. The DNA for the CDR3 is TGTGCCAGCAGAAACAGGGGGGCTGAAGCTTTCTTT.